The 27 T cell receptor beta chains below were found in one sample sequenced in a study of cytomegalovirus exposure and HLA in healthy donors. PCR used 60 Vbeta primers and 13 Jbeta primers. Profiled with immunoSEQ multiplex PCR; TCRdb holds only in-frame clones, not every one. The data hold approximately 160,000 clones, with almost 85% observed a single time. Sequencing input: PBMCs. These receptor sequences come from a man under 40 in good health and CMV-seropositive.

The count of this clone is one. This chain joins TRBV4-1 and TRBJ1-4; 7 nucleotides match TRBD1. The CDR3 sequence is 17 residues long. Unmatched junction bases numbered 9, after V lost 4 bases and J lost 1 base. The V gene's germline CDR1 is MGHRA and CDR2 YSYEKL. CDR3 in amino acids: CASSPRNRGLTNEKLFF. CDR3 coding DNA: TGCGCCAGCAGCCCCAGAAACAGGGGATTAACTAATGAAAAACTGTTTTTT.

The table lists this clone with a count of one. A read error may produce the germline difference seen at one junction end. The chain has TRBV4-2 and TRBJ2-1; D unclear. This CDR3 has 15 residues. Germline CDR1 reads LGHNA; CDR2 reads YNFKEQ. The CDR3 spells CAGSHASSSYNEQFF. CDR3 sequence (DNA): TGTGCCGGCAGCCATGCTTCGAGCTCCTACAATGAGCAGTTCTTC.

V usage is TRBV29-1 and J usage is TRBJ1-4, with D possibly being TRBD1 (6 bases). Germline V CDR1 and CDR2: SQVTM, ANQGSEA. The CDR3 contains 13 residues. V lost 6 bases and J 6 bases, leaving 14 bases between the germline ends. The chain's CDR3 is CSVNREGDEKLFF. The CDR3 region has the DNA TGCAGCGTAAACAGGGAAGGGGATGAAAAACTGTTTTTT.

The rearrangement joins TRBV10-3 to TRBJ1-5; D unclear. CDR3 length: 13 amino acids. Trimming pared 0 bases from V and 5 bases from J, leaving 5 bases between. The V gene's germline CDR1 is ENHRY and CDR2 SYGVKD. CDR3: CAISESGDQPQHF. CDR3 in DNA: TGTGCCATCAGTGAGTCGGGAGATCAGCCCCAGCATTTT.

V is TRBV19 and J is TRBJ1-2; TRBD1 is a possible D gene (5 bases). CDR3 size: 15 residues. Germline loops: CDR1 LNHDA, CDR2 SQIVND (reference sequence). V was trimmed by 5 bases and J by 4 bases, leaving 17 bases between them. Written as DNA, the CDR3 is TGTGCCAGTAGTTGGGACTCAAGAGCCGCCTATGGCTACACCTTC. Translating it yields CASSWDSRAAYGYTF.

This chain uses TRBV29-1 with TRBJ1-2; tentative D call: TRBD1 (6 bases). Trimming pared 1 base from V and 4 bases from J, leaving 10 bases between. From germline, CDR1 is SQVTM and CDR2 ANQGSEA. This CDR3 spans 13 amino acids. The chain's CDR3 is CSVEGQGLYGYTF. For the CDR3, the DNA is TGCAGCGTTGAAGGTCAGGGGCTCTATGGCTACACCTTC.

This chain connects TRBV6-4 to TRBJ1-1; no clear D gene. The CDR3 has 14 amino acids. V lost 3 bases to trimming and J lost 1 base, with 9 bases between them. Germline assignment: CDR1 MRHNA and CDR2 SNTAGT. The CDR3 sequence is CASSEGGWNTEAFF. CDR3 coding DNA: TGTGCCAGCAGTGAAGGAGGTTGGAACACTGAAGCTTTCTTT.

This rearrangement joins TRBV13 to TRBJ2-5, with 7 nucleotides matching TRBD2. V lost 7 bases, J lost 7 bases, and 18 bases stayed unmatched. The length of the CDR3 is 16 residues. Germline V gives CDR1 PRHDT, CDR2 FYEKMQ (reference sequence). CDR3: CASMRATSVLKGTQYF. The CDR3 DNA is TGTGCCAGCATGCGAGCAACTAGCGTACTAAAGGGGACCCAGTACTTC.

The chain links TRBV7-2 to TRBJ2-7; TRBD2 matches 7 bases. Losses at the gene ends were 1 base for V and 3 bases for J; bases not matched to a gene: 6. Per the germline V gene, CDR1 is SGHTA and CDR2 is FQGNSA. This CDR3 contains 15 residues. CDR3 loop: CASSLVARGNYEQYF. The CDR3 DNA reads TGTGCCAGCAGCTTAGTGGCGCGGGGGAACTACGAGCAGTACTTC.

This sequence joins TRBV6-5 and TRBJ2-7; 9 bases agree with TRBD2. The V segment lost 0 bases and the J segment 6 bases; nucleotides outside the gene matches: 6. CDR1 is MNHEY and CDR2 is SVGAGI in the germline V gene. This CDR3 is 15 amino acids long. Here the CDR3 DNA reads TGTGCCAGCAGTTACTCCCAGCGGGGGGTGAGCGAGCAGTACTTC. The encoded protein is CASSYSQRGVSEQYF.

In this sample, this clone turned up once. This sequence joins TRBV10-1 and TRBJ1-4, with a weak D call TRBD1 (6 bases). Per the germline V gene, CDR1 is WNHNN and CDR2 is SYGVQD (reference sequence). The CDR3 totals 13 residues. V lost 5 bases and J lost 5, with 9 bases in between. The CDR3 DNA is TGCGCCAGCAGTTACGGACAGAATGAAAAACTGTTTTTT. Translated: CASSYGQNEKLFF.

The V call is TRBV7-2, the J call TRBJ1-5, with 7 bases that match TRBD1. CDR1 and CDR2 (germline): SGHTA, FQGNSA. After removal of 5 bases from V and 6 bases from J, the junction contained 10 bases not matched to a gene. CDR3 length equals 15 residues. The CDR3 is CASSAGGETFQPQHF. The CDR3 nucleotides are TGTGCCAGCAGCGCAGGGGGTGAAACATTTCAGCCCCAGCATTTT.

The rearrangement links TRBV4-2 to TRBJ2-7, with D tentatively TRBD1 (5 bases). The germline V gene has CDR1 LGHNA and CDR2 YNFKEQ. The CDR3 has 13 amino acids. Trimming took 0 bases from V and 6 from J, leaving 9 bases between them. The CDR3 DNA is TGTGCCAGCAGCCAAGATTCGACAGTCGAGCAGTACTTC. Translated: CASSQDSTVEQYF.

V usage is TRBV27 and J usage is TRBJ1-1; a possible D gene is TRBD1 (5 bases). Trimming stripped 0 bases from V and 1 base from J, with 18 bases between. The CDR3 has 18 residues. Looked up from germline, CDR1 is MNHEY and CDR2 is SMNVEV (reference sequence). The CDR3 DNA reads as TGTGCCAGCAGTTTATCGACAGATTTAAGCCATAAGAACACTGAAGCTTTCTTT. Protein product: CASSLSTDLSHKNTEAFF.

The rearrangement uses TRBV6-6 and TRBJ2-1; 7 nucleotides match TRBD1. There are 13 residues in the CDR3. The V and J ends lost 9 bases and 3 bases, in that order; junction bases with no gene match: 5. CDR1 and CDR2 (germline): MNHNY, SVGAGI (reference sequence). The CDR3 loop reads CASTRDSYNEQFF. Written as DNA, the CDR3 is TGTGCCAGTACCCGGGACAGCTACAATGAGCAGTTCTTC.

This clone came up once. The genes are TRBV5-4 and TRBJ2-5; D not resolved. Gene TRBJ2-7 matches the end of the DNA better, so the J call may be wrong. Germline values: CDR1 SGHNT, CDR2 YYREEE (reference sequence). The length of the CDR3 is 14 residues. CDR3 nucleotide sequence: TGTGCCAGCAGCTTAGGCGGATACTCCTACGAGCAGTACTTC. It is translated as CASSLGGYSYEQYF.

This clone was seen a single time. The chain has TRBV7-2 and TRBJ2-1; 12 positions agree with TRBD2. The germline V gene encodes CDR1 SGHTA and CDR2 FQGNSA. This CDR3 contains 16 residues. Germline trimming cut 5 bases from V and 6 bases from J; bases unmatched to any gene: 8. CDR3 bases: TGTGCCAGCAGCCCACAACTAGCGGGAGGAAGCAATGAGCAGTTCTTC. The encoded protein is CASSPQLAGGSNEQFF.

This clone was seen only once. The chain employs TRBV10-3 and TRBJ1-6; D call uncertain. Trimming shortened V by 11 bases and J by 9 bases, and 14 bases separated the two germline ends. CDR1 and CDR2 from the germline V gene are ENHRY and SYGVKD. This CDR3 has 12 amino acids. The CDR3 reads CAAGEKGSPLHF. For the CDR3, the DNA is TGTGCCGCGGGAGAGAAAGGTTCACCCCTCCACTTT.

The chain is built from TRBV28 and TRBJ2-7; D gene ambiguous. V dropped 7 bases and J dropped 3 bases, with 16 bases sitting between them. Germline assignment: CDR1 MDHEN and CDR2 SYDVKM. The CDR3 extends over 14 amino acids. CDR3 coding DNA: TGTGCCAGCAATACACCCGGGTTGAACTACGAGCAGTACTTC. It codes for CASNTPGLNYEQYF. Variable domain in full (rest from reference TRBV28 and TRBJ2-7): DVKVTQSSRYLVKRTGEKVFLECVQDMDHENMFWYRQDPGLGLRLIYFSYDVKMKEKGDIPEGYSVSREKKERFSLILESASTNQTSMYLCASNTPGLNYEQYFGPGTRLTVT.

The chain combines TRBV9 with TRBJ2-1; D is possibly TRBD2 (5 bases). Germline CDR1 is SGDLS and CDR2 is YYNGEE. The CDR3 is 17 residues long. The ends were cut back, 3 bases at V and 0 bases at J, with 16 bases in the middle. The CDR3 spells CASSGRPGESSYNEQFF. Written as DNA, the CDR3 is TGTGCCAGCAGCGGACGACCCGGGGAGAGCTCCTACAATGAGCAGTTCTTC.

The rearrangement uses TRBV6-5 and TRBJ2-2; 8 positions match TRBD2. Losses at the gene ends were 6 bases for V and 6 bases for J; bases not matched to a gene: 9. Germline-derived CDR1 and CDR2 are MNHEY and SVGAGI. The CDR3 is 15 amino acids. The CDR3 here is CASSLGLGGPGELFF. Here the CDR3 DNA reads TGTGCCAGCAGCCTGGGACTAGGGGGGCCCGGGGAGCTGTTTTTT.

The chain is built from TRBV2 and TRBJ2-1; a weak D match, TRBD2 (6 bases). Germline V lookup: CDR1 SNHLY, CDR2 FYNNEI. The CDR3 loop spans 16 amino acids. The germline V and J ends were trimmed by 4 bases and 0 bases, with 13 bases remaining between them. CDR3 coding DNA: TGTGCCAGCAGTGTGGATGGAGGGGTCTCCTACAATGAGCAGTTCTTC. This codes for CASSVDGGVSYNEQFF.

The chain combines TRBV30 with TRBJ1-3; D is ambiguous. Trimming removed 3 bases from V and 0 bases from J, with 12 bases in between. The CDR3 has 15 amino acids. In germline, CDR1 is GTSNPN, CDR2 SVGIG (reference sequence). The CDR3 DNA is TGTGCCTGGAGGGTCAGGTTCAGCTCTGGAAACACCATATATTTT. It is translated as CAWRVRFSSGNTIYF.

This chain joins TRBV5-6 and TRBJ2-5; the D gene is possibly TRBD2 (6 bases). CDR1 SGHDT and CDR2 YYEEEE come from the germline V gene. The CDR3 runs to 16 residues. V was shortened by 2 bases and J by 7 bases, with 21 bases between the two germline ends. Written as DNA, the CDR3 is TGTGCCAGCAGCTTATTTGATAGTGGAGGGTTGGGGACCCAGTACTTC. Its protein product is CASSLFDSGGLGTQYF.

CDR3 DNA: TGCGCCAGCAGCCAAGCCCCGAGCTCCTACGAGCAGTACTTC. Translating it yields CASSQAPSSYEQYF. The gene calls are TRBV4-1 and TRBJ2-5; D not certain. The J call may be faulty, since TRBJ2-7 better matches the DNA end. This CDR3 comprises 14 residues. Germline CDR1 is MGHRA and CDR2 is YSYEKL.

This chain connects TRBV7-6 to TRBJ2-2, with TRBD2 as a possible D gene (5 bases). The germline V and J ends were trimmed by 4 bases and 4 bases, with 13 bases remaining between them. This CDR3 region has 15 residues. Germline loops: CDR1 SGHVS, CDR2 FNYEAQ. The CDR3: CASSSRGVVTGELFF. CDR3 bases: TGTGCCAGCAGCTCTCGGGGAGTGGTCACCGGGGAGCTGTTTTTT.

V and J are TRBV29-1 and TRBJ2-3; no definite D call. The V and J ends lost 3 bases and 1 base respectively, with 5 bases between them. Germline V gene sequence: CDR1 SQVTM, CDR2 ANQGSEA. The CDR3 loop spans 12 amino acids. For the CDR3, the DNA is TGCAGCGTTGACCCCGGCACAGATACGCAGTATTTT. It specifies CSVDPGTDTQYF.